The 23 T cell receptor beta chains presented below share a single source sample, sequenced in a study of T-cell reconstitution after alpha-beta-depleted transplantation in children (dated by TCRdb to the mid-2010s). Library preparation was by PCR. Sequencer: Illumina HiSeq 2500. TCR libraries were prepared with molecular barcoding, using unique molecular identifiers to normalize TCRbeta repertoire quantification. TCRdb redid the processing of the public reads, applying fastp at Q25 and MiXCR, and retained in-frame beta chains. Each record represents a unique CDR3 protein, reported with the most common genes and DNA among its rows. For this sample the table gives hundreds of thousands of distinct CDR3 sequences, of which under 15% were detected only once. The ten top clones hold under 7% of the sample. The sample here was PBMCs from the stem cell graft donor, taken from the stem cell graft. These receptors came from a human donor who donated a stem cell graft to a child with combined immunodeficiency.

This clonotype was seen ten or more times. The chain uses TRBV15 and TRBJ2-7, with no clear D. This CDR3 has 12 amino acids. CDR1 and CDR2 from the germline V gene are LNHNV and YYDKDF (reference sequence). V shed 3 bases and J shed 4 bases, with 7 bases lying between them. This CDR3 reads CATSSLRYEQYF. As DNA, the CDR3 is TGTGCCACCAGCAGTCTTAGGTACGAGCAGTACTTC.

Concerning this clonotype: The junction shows a germline mismatch at one end, possibly a read error. The chain uses TRBV18 and TRBJ2-7, with D perhaps TRBD1 or TRBD2 (5 bases each). CDR1 and CDR2 from the germline V gene are KGHSH and LQKENI. The CDR3 is 14 amino acids. In DNA form, the CDR3 reads TGTGCCGGCTCACCCCAGGGACCCTCCTACGAGCAGTACTTC. Translation: CAGSPQGPSYEQYF.

This clonotype was picked up many times. This rearrangement joins TRBV10-3 to TRBJ2-3, with 9 positions matching TRBD2. Germline assignment: CDR1 ENHRY and CDR2 SYGVKD. J gave up 0 bases and V 0 bases, and 16 bases lay outside the gene matches. The CDR3 spans 21 residues. CDR3 sequence: CAISESESGASGTGSTDTQYF. CDR3 coding DNA: TGTGCCATCAGTGAGTCAGAATCTGGGGCTAGCGGGACCGGAAGCACAGATACGCAGTATTTT.

This chain uses TRBV6-5 with TRBJ1-2; D not certain. The germline V gene has CDR1 MNHEY and CDR2 SVGAGI. CDR3 length equals 15 residues. Trimming took off 0 bases at V and 0 bases at J, with 8 bases between the two ends. The CDR3 nucleotides read TGTGCCAGCAGTTACTCGACTGTGTCTAACTATGGCTACACCTTC. As protein: CASSYSTVSNYGYTF.

This clonotype was found a few times. The rearrangement joins TRBV4-1 to TRBJ1-5; D gene unclear. V lost 4 bases and J 0 bases, leaving 10 bases between the germline ends. CDR1 is MGHRA, CDR2 YSYEKL, per germline. The CDR3 consists of 15 residues. The DNA of the CDR3 is TGCGCCAGCAGCCCGACACTTAATAGCAATCAGCCCCAGCATTTT. Translation: CASSPTLNSNQPQHF.

The chain links TRBV27 to TRBJ2-3; D possibly uses TRBD1 or TRBD2 (5 bases each). The CDR3 extends over 14 amino acids. The V gene's germline CDR1 is MNHEY and CDR2 SMNVEV (reference sequence). Trimming pared 2 bases from V and 6 bases from J, leaving 12 bases between. In DNA form, the CDR3 reads TGTGCCAGCAGTTTAGGGCCCTGGGGGGATACGCAGTATTTT. It specifies CASSLGPWGDTQYF.

The chain uses TRBV4-3 and TRBJ1-1, with D perhaps matching TRBD1 (5 bases). The CDR3 runs 18 residues. From germline, CDR1 is LGHNA and CDR2 YSLEER. V dropped 0 bases and J dropped 3 bases, with 20 bases sitting between them. The CDR3 protein is CASSQDSGIDVGDTEAFF. The DNA of the CDR3 is TGCGCCAGCAGCCAAGATTCGGGTATAGACGTGGGGGACACTGAAGCTTTCTTT.

This rearrangement joins TRBV2 to TRBJ2-1; no clear D. Germline V CDR1 and CDR2: SNHLY, FYNNEI. With 6 bases removed from V and 7 bases from J, the gap between germline ends came to 10 bases. This CDR3 region has 12 residues. The CDR3 sequence: CASRILWNEQFF. The DNA of the CDR3 is TGTGCCAGCAGGATACTTTGGAATGAGCAGTTCTTC.

This clonotype was detected a few times. V gene TRBV6-2 or TRBV6-3 combines with J gene TRBJ2-7; D is perhaps TRBD1 (6 bases). Between the trimmed V and J ends, which lost 0 bases and 2 bases, there was a span of 17 bases. Germline V gene sequence: CDR1 MNHEY, CDR2 SVGEGT. This CDR3 region has 17 residues. The CDR3 spells CASSYSTRGTVTYEQYF. The CDR3 DNA sequence: TGTGCCAGCAGTTACTCGACCAGGGGAACGGTGACCTACGAGCAGTACTTC.

This clonotype turned up a few times. V and J are TRBV7-2 and TRBJ2-1, with D possibly TRBD2 on 5 matching bases. Germline values: CDR1 SGHTA, CDR2 FQGNSA. The germline V and J ends were trimmed by 7 bases and 2 bases, with 12 bases remaining between them. The CDR3 covers 14 residues. CDR3 amino acids: CASTKPGTYNEQFF. The CDR3 DNA is TGTGCCAGCACCAAGCCCGGGACCTACAATGAGCAGTTCTTC.

The chain recombines TRBV6-2 or TRBV6-3 with TRBJ2-6; D is uncertain. Germline-derived CDR1 and CDR2 are MNHEY and SVGEGT. The CDR3 is 21 amino acids. Trimming left V 7 bases short and J 0 bases short, with 28 bases between. The CDR3: CASKELPWAGLFNSGANVLTF. The CDR3 bases are TGTGCCAGCAAAGAGTTGCCCTGGGCAGGCCTTTTCAACTCTGGGGCCAACGTCCTGACTTTC.

The chain recombines TRBV6-2 or TRBV6-3 with TRBJ2-3, with D perhaps matching TRBD1 or TRBD2 (5 bases each). The CDR3 loop spans 16 amino acids. Germline-derived CDR1 and CDR2 are MNHEY and SVGEGT. Trimming left V 6 bases short and J 0 bases short, with 16 bases between. The CDR3 loop is CASRPRGEPSTDTQYF. CDR3 nucleotide sequence: TGTGCCAGCAGGCCGCGAGGGGAGCCTAGCACAGATACGCAGTATTTT.

The chain joins TRBV20-1 to TRBJ2-1; 11 positions match TRBD1. V was clipped by 3 bases and J by 4 bases; unmatched bases: 2. This CDR3 has 14 residues. Per germline, CDR1 DFQATT and CDR2 SNEGSKA (reference sequence). This chain's CDR3 is CSARGDRGYNEQFF. CDR3 bases: TGCAGTGCTAGGGGGGACAGGGGGTACAATGAGCAGTTCTTC.

This clonotype was counted many times. This rearrangement joins TRBV9 to TRBJ2-7, with TRBD1 as a possible D gene (6 bases). From germline, CDR1 is SGDLS and CDR2 YYNGEE. V lost 2 bases, J lost 4 bases, and 13 bases lay in between. This CDR3 has 14 residues. Here the CDR3 reads CASSVTGFPYEQYF. The CDR3 bases are TGTGCCAGCAGCGTGACAGGTTTCCCTTACGAGCAGTACTTC.

Only a few counts were recorded for this clonotype. This chain uses TRBV27 with TRBJ2-1, with TRBD2 identical over 10 bases. This CDR3 is 14 amino acids long. The V gene end was trimmed by 5 bases and the J gene end by 8 bases; junction bases not matched to a gene: 6. Germline CDR1 is MNHEY and CDR2 is SMNVEV (reference sequence). Here the CDR3 reads CASSPSGSSHEQFF. DNA for the CDR3: TGTGCCAGCAGTCCTAGCGGGAGTAGCCATGAGCAGTTCTTC.

The rearrangement links TRBV6-1 to TRBJ2-7; 9 positions agree with TRBD1. This CDR3 spans 14 amino acids. With V trimmed by 5 bases and J by 5 bases, 7 bases remained unmatched. Germline V CDR1 and CDR2: MNHNS, SASEGT. The CDR3 sequence is CASSPGTGYHEQYF. DNA for the CDR3: TGTGCCAGCAGTCCCGGGACAGGGTACCACGAGCAGTACTTC.

In this sample, this clonotype turned up a few times. The genes are TRBV12-3 or TRBV12-4 and TRBJ1-6; 10 bases map to TRBD1. The V gene end was trimmed by 7 bases and the J gene end by 7 bases; junction bases not matched to a gene: 16. The CDR3 covers 18 residues. CDR3 sequence (DNA): TGTGCCAGCACCACACACCCGGGAGGGACAGGGGTGAATTCACCCCTCCACTTT. It is translated as CASTTHPGGTGVNSPLHF.

The chain couples TRBV29-1 to TRBJ2-5; D not resolved. Germline V gene data show CDR1 as SQVTM and CDR2 as ANQGSEA. V was cut by 3 bases and J by 5 bases, with 16 bases left in between. The CDR3 is made up of 14 amino acids. The CDR3, as DNA: TGCAGCGTTGATGTCTTTAATTCCCGGGAGACCCAGTACTTC. Translating gives CSVDVFNSRETQYF.

This clonotype was observed at least ten times. V usage is TRBV27 and J usage is TRBJ1-5; D is unclear. The CDR3 has 14 residues. CDR1 and CDR2 from the germline V gene are MNHEY and SMNVEV (reference sequence). V was cut by 4 bases and J by 1 base, with 8 bases left in between. CDR3: CASSWAGSNQPQHF. CDR3 sequence (DNA): TGTGCCAGCAGTTGGGCGGGCAGCAATCAGCCCCAGCATTTT.

Concerning this clonotype: Just one base apart from a much larger clone, this may be a read error. The chain combines TRBV10-3 with TRBJ2-1, with TRBD2 matching over 8 bases. Germline V gene sequence: CDR1 ENHRY, CDR2 SYGVKD. CDR3 length: 16 amino acids. CDR3 sequence: CAIKVVLTSGYDEQFF. The CDR3 coding sequence is TGTGCCATCAAGGTGGTCCTAACTAGCGGCTACGATGAGCAGTTCTTC.

This clonotype was recorded at least ten times. This chain uses TRBV7-2 with TRBJ2-5; D gene uncertain. CDR3 length equals 15 residues. V was clipped by 2 bases and J by 4 bases, with 14 bases between them. From germline, CDR1 is SGHTA and CDR2 FQGNSA. DNA of the CDR3: TGTGCCAGCAGCTTAAACGGAAACCATCGAGAGACCCAGTACTTC. Its translation is CASSLNGNHRETQYF.

This clonotype has a count of ten or more. The chain couples TRBV29-1 to TRBJ2-5, with D maybe TRBD2 (7 bases). Germline values: CDR1 SQVTM, CDR2 ANQGSEA. The ends were cut back, 7 bases at V and 4 bases at J, with 19 bases in the middle. The CDR3 has 14 amino acids. Here the CDR3 reads CSARGGVRGETQYF. The CDR3, as DNA: TGCAGCGCACGAGGGGGGGTTAGAGGAGAGACCCAGTACTTC.

The CDR3 reads CATSRDRGWGETQYF. CDR3 DNA sequence: TGTGCCACCAGCAGAGATCGGGGATGGGGGGAGACCCAGTACTTC. The V gene is TRBV15, the J gene TRBJ2-5; D possibly uses TRBD1 or TRBD2 (5 bases each). CDR1 is LNHNV, CDR2 YYDKDF, per germline (reference sequence). V lost 0 bases, J lost 5 bases, and 13 bases lay in between. The CDR3 length is 15 residues.